The present T cell receptor (beta chain) was sequenced within a study of regulatory T cells in long-lasting Graves disease. This clonotype was seen only a few times. Investigators prepared the TCR beta libraries by applying iRepertoire HTBI primers and Arm-PCR of CDR3 regions. Via MiXCR, TCRdb re-called the multiplex PCR reads, giving one row per CDR3 protein. This sample carries fewer than 600,000 distinct CDR3 sequences, around a fifth of them seen once, and the ten largest clones take around 13%. Specified time point: persistent/refractory GD, antithyroid drugs over 5 years with positive TRAb. PBMC-derived RNA was used for the TCR library. This specimen consisted of peripheral blood mononuclear cells (PBMCs), obtained when the disease was refractory, from a patient treated with antithyroid drugs. The TCR sequence derives from a female donor with Graves disease.

In nucleotides, the CDR3 is TGTGCCAGCAGCTTAACGGCCCCGCTTTACAGGGGCACTGAAGCTTTCTTT. Protein sequence: CASSLTAPLYRGTEAFF. The chain couples TRBV7-3 to TRBJ1-1, with 7 bases identical to TRBD1. The CDR3 has 17 amino acids. With 0 bases clipped from V and 4 bases from J, the junction kept 11 bases outside the gene matches. CDR1 and CDR2 (germline): SGHTA, FQGTGA.